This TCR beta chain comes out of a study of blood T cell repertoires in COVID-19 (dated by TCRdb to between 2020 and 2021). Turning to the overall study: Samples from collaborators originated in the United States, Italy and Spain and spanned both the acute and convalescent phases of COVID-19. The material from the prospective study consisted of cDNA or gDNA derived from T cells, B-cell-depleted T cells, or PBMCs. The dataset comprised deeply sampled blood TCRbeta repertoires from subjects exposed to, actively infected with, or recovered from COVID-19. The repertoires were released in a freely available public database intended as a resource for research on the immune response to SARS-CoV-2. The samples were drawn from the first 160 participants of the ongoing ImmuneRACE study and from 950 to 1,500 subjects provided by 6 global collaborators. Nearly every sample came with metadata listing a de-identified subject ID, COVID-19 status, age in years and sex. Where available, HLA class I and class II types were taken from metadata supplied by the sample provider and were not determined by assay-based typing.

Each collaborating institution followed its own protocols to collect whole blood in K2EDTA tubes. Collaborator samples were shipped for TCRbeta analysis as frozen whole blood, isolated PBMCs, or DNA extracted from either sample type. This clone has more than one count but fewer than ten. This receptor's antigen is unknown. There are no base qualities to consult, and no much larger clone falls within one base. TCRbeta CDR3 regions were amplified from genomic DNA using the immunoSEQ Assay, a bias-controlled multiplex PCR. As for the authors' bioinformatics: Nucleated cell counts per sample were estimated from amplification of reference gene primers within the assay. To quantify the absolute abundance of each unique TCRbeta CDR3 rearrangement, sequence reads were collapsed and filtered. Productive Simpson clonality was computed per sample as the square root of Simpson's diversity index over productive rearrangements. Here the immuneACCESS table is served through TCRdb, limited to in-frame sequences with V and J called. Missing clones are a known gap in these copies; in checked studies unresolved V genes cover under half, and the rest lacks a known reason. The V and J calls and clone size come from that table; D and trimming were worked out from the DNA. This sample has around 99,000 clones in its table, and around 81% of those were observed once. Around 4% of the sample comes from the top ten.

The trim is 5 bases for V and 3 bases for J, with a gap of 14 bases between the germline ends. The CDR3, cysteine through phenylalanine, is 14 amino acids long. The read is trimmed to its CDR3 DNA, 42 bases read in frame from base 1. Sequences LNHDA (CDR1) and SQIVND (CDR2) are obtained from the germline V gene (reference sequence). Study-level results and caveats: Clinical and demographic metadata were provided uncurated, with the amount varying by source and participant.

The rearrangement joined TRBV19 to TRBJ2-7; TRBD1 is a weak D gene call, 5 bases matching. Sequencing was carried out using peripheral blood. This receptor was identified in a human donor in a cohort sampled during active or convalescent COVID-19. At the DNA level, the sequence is TGTGCCAGTAGTGGGTGGATAGACAGCTACGAGCAGTACTTC. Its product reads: CASSGWIDSYEQYF.